Sequencing of this T cell receptor (beta chain) was carried out in a study of early stage breast cancer tumors. This clone was detected only a few times. The antigen is not known. Measured with immunoSEQ multiplex PCR; TCRdb has only the in-frame clones, and not every one. The repertoire holds over 40,000 clones, with around 80% as singletons. Germline lookup yields CDR1 ENHRY and CDR2 SYGVKD. CDR3 length: 12 residues. Trimming stripped 2 bases from V and 6 bases from J, with 8 bases between. Whole-study results and caveats: Compared with adjacent normal breast, tumors showed about 2.4-fold denser, more clonal T cells. Most shared enriched TCRB sequences were commonly generated ones. Tumor and normal breast were distinguished via blood comparison in about 90% of the 16 patients.

The source is a person in their 40s with breast cancer. Sample: blood. V is TRBV10-3 and J is TRBJ2-7, with no clear D. This CDR3 is CAISEPPFEQYF. The CDR3 nucleotides read TGTGCCATCAGTGAGCCGCCCTTCGAGCAGTACTTC.